The rows below give T cell receptor beta chains drawn from one sample of a study of blood T cell repertoires in COVID-19. The data were produced by immunoSEQ multiplex PCR, yet TCRdb's version contains in-frame clones alone and is incomplete. The sample carries under 150,000 clones, more than 70% recorded once. Sequenced material: peripheral blood. The receptors shown here come from a man in his sixties with active or convalescent COVID-19. The CDR3 runs from the conserved cysteine through the conserved F or W. Each record gives: D gene, clone size, J gene, V gene, CDR3 DNA, CDR3 protein. A D gene is named only where the DNA matches it firmly. Not every row has a clone size; where given, it reads once, few, many or a size class.

NA NA TRBJ2-5 TRBV3-1/TRBV3-2 TGTGCCAGCAGCCCGACGGGTAGGGAGACCCAGTACTTC CASSPTGRETQYF
TRBD2 NA TRBJ2-5 TRBV7-2 TGTGCCAGCAGCTCCAGACTAGCGGGAGGAATAGAGACCCAGTACTTC CASSSRLAGGIETQYF
NA NA TRBJ2-1 TRBV19 TGTGCCAGTAGTCAGGGGATTTGGGGGCGCATCAATGAGCAGTTCTTC CASSQGIWGRINEQFF
TRBD2 many TRBJ2-1 TRBV5-1 TGCGCCAGCAGCTTGGGTCCTAGCGGGAGAAACAATGAGCAGTTCTTC CASSLGPSGRNNEQFF
NA NA TRBJ2-6 TRBV30 TGTGCCTGGAGCGTCAGCCGGGTGCGCTCTGGGGCCAACGTCCTGACTTTC CAWSVSRVRSGANVLTF
NA NA TRBJ2-3 TRBV15 TGTGCCACCAGCGGCAGTACAGATACGCAGTATTTT CATSGSTDTQYF
TRBD2 NA TRBJ2-1 TRBV6-6 TGTGCCAGCAGTAGCGGGAGTTACCACAATGAGCAGTTCTTC CASSSGSYHNEQFF
NA NA TRBJ2-1 TRBV7-6 TGTGCCAGCAGCTTAGGGACGGGAGAGGGCGGTGAGCAGTTCTTC CASSLGTGEGGEQFF
TRBD2 NA TRBJ2-3 TRBV28 TGTGCCAGCAGTTCCGCGGGAGGAGAAGATACGCAGTATTTT CASSSAGGEDTQYF
TRBD1 NA TRBJ1-1 TRBV6-2/TRBV6-3 TGTGCCAGCAGTTTACAGGGGCGACTCACTGAAGCTTTCTTT CASSLQGRLTEAFF
TRBD1 NA TRBJ1-1 TRBV29-1 TGCAGCGTTGAACCTACAGGGGGCAGGACTGAAGCTTTCTTT CSVEPTGGRTEAFF
TRBD1 NA TRBJ2-1 TRBV6-2/TRBV6-3 TGTGCCAGCAGGCCTCTGGGGGACAGGGTGTACAATGAGCAGTTCTTC CASRPLGDRVYNEQFF
NA few TRBJ2-1 TRBV5-4 TGTGCCGGTGGGACTCGCTCCTACAATGAGCAGTTCTTC CAGGTRSYNEQFF
TRBD1 NA TRBJ2-1 TRBV5-1 TGCGCCAGCAATGTACAGGGGTCCTGGAATGAGCAGTTCTTC CASNVQGSWNEQFF
NA NA TRBJ1-1 TRBV27 TGTGCCAGCAGTTCCTCTCCGAGCTGGACTGAAGCTTTCTTT CASSSSPSWTEAFF
TRBD1 NA TRBJ2-5 TRBV24-1 TGTGCCACCAGTGACAGGACAGGGTCACTAGGAGAGACCCAGTACTTC CATSDRTGSLGETQYF
NA NA TRBJ1-5 TRBV19 TGTGCCAGTAGTATGGGGGGGAAAGGCAATCAGCCCCAGCATTTT CASSMGGKGNQPQHF
TRBD2 NA TRBJ2-3 TRBV2 TGTGCCAGCAAGCGGGACGGGGGCACAGATACGCAGTATTTT CASKRDGGTDTQYF
NA NA TRBJ1-1 TRBV18 TGTGCCAGCTCACCACTGGAGGTGACTGAAGCTTTCTTT CASSPLEVTEAFF
TRBD2 NA TRBJ2-5 TRBV5-1 TGCGCCAGCAGCTTAGGAACGACGGGAGGCCCAGGGGAGACCCAGTACTTC CASSLGTTGGPGETQYF
TRBD2 NA TRBJ2-7 TRBV28 TGTGCCAGCAGCTCAACACGGGGGGCCTACGAGCAGTACTTC CASSSTRGAYEQYF
NA NA TRBJ1-1 TRBV10-3 TGTGCCACCTCTACTCCATTGAACACTGAAGCTTTCTTT CATSTPLNTEAFF
TRBD1 NA TRBJ2-5 TRBV5-6 TGTGCCAGCAGCCGGGACAGGGGGGGCCCAGAGACCCAGTACTTC CASSRDRGGPETQYF
NA many TRBJ2-5 TRBV10-3 TGTGCCATCAGTGAGAGGACTAACCAAGAGACCCAGTACTTC CAISERTNQETQYF